This T cell receptor beta chain was identified in a study of Ad26.COV2.S vaccination and SARS-CoV-2 variants. Specified treatment: around 19 received Ad26.COV2.S at low or high dose, single or two shots; about 5 received placebo; per-sample allocation not given. Day 63 after the first injection of vaccine or placebo was the sampling time. The CDR3 length is 15 residues. Unmatched junction bases numbered 6, after V lost 0 bases and J lost 6 bases. The germline V gene encodes CDR1 MNHEY and CDR2 SMNVEV (reference sequence). This clone occurred once. Assay used: immunoSEQ multiplex PCR; TCRdb lists only in-frame clones, some missing. The data contain 440,000 or so clones, 90% of them seen just once; the ten biggest clones take up about 4.1%.

Sequenced here: peripheral blood, sampled in a trial of Ad26.COV2.S vaccine versus placebo. The clonotype originates from a person aged 18-65 years who received the Ad26.COV2.S COVID-19 vaccine or a placebo. The chain uses TRBV27 and TRBJ1-1; 8 nucleotides line up with TRBD1. CDR3 protein: CASSLSGAGGPEAFF. DNA for the CDR3: TGTGCCAGCAGTTTATCCGGGGCAGGGGGCCCTGAAGCTTTCTTT.